Presented here are 32 T cell receptor beta chains from one specimen sequenced in a study of early T cells in non-severe SARS-CoV-2 infection (dated by TCRdb to the early 2020s). The method behind the library was 5' RACE. Sequencing used a NextSeq 500. Through fastp at Q25 and MiXCR, TCRdb rebuilt clones from the public reads, retaining in-frame beta chains. Rows with a matching CDR3 protein are joined into one entry that keeps the most common DNA and genes. For this sample there are about 88,000 distinct CDR3 sequences; about 15% appear just once. The ten most abundant clones make up 4.5% to 7% of the sample. The sequenced material came from whole blood. Every receptor here comes from an adult who was a healthcare worker with PCR-confirmed SARS-CoV-2 infection or an uninfected control (not recorded which).

This clonotype turned up a few times. The chain carries TRBV12-3 or TRBV12-4 and TRBJ1-5, with a weak D call TRBD1 (5 bases). V was cut by 4 bases and J by 4 bases, with 8 bases left in between. The length of the CDR3 is 13 residues. CDR3 in DNA: TGTGCCAGCAGTTCGGGGGGTAATCAGCCCCAGCATTTT. Amino acid sequence: CASSSGGNQPQHF.

The rearrangement joins TRBV5-1 to TRBJ2-2; unclear D gene. V shed 5 bases and J shed 7 bases, with 6 bases lying between them. Germline lookup yields CDR1 SGHRS and CDR2 YFSETQ. This CDR3 contains 11 residues. The CDR3 nucleotides read TGCGCCAGCAGGGAGTACGGGGAGCTGTTTTTT. As protein: CASREYGELFF.

V is TRBV29-1 and J is TRBJ2-7; 8 nucleotides agree with TRBD1. CDR1 and CDR2 from the germline V gene are SQVTM and ANQGSEA. This CDR3 is built from 14 residues. V lost 3 bases, J lost 3 bases, and 7 bases stayed unmatched. Here the CDR3 reads CSVEEDRVHYEQYF. The CDR3 DNA reads TGCAGCGTTGAGGAGGACAGGGTCCACTACGAGCAGTACTTC.

This clonotype was detected only a few times. The J gene is TRBJ1-1, the V gene TRBV2; D unresolved. This CDR3 is built from 10 residues. Trimming shortened V by 8 bases and J by 7 bases, and 8 bases separated the two germline ends. Germline V CDR1 and CDR2: SNHLY, FYNNEI. This CDR3 reads CASSRFEAFF. The CDR3 coding sequence is TGTGCCAGCTCTAGGTTTGAAGCTTTCTTT.

This clonotype has a handful of counts. The chain links TRBV21-1 to TRBJ1-5; TRBD1, the table's D call, lacks a check against the DNA. TRBV21-1 is a listed pseudogene. The CDR3 runs to 19 residues. CDR3 region: CASSKVGPGDRHSNQPQHF. CDR3 DNA sequence: TGTGCCAGCAGCAAAGTAGGCCCCGGGGACAGGCATAGCAATCAGCCCCAGCATTTT.

The chain is built from TRBV4-1 and TRBJ1-3; D ambiguous. The V end lost 1 base, the J end lost 1 base, and 8 bases lay between the germline ends. The length of the CDR3 is 15 residues. Germline V gene lookup returns CDR1 MGHRA and CDR2 YSYEKL. Written as DNA, the CDR3 is TGCGCCAGCAGCCAAGGGTCCGGGTCTGGAAACACCATATATTTT. This gives the protein CASSQGSGSGNTIYF.

This clonotype has just a few counts. The J gene is TRBJ2-1, the V gene TRBV14; D is unclear. V was trimmed by 1 base and J by 6 bases, leaving 19 bases between them. CDR1 is SGHDN and CDR2 is FVKESK in the germline V gene. This CDR3 is 17 amino acids long. The CDR3 spells CASSQGLWSDRTNEQFF. The DNA for the CDR3 is TGTGCCAGCAGCCAAGGTTTATGGTCGGACCGAACCAATGAGCAGTTCTTC. Based on the CDR3 plus reference TRBV14 and TRBJ2-1, the full variable domain is EAGVTQFPSHSVIEKGQTVTLRCDPISGHDNLYWYRRVMGKEIKFLLHFVKESKQDESGMPNNRFLAERTGGTYSTLKVQPAELEDSGVYFCASSQGLWSDRTNEQFFGPGTRLTVL.

The V call is TRBV12-3 or TRBV12-4, the J call TRBJ2-5; D perhaps matches TRBD2 (6 bases). Trimming pared 6 bases from V and 7 bases from J, leaving 12 bases between. The CDR3 is 12 amino acids. CDR3 nucleotides: TGTGCCAGCAGCACTAGCCGCGGGACCCAGTACTTC. Encoded protein: CASSTSRGTQYF.

This chain links TRBV27 with TRBJ1-6; 7 positions match TRBD1. Unmatched junction bases numbered 11, after V lost 5 bases and J lost 7 bases. Germline-derived CDR1 and CDR2 are MNHEY and SMNVEV (reference sequence). The CDR3 runs to 16 residues. DNA of the CDR3: TGTGCCAGCAGTGCCATCCAGGGGGTCCAAAATTCACCCCTCCACTTT. Amino acid sequence: CASSAIQGVQNSPLHF.

This CDR3 is CASRRTSSANTGELFF. The CDR3 coding sequence is TGTGCCAGCAGAAGGACTAGCAGCGCGAACACCGGGGAGCTGTTTTTT. V gene TRBV27 combines with J gene TRBJ2-2; 8 bases are a match to TRBD2. Germline V CDR1 and CDR2: MNHEY, SMNVEV (reference sequence). The ends lost 6 bases at V and 0 bases at J; junction bases unmatched: 6. The CDR3 extends over 16 amino acids.

This clonotype was seen more than once but under ten times. The gene calls are TRBV7-8 and TRBJ2-7, with 8 nucleotides matching TRBD2. The CDR3 has 17 residues. Germline CDR1 reads SGHVS; CDR2 reads FQNEAQ. The junction had 10 bases not matched to a gene; V was cut back by 1 base and J by 2 bases. The CDR3: CASSLDSSGYEPYEQYF. The CDR3 DNA is TGTGCCAGCAGCTTAGATTCTAGCGGGTATGAACCCTACGAGCAGTACTTC. The whole variable domain, remainder taken from reference TRBV7-8 and TRBJ2-7, is GAGVSQSPRYKVAKRGQDVALRCDPISGHVSLFWYQQALGQGPEFLTYFQNEAQLDKSGLPSDRFFAERPEGSVSTLKIQRTQQEDSAVYLCASSLDSSGYEPYEQYFGPGTRLTVT.

The chain combines TRBV23-1 with TRBJ2-5, with 7 bases aligning to TRBD1. TRBV23-1 has ORF status, its function being uncertain. The CDR3 is made up of 17 amino acids. The V and J ends lost 3 bases and 4 bases, in that order; junction bases with no gene match: 14. The CDR3 sequence: CASSQTRGTESRETQYF. The CDR3 DNA follows: TGCGCCAGCAGTCAGACCCGAGGGACAGAGTCGAGAGAGACCCAGTACTTC.

This clonotype has a handful of counts. This chain links TRBV7-9 with TRBJ1-4; D is perhaps TRBD1 (5 bases). Trimming shortened V by 5 bases and J by 10 bases, and 17 bases separated the two germline ends. Per the germline V gene, CDR1 is SEHNR and CDR2 is FQNEAQ (reference sequence). This CDR3 has 14 residues. The CDR3 loop reads CASSPGAGIVKLFF. CDR3 nucleotides: TGTGCCAGCAGCCCCGGCGCAGGGATTGTAAAACTGTTTTTT.

This clonotype was counted only a few times. The chain carries TRBV7-9 and TRBJ1-6; a weak D match, TRBD1 (5 bases). V was cut by 9 bases and J by 6 bases, with 12 bases left in between. The CDR3 consists of 13 residues. The germline V gene has CDR1 SEHNR and CDR2 FQNEAQ (reference sequence). CDR3 amino acids: CASSRDLNSPLHF. The CDR3 nucleotides are TGTGCCAGTAGCCGGGACCTTAATTCACCCCTCCACTTT.

This sequence joins TRBV7-2 and TRBJ2-7; 8 nucleotides align to TRBD2. This CDR3 has 14 residues. Germline loops: CDR1 SGHTA, CDR2 FQGNSA. V shed 5 bases and J 4 bases; nucleotides not matched to a gene: 7. DNA of the CDR3: TGTGCCAGCAGCCCGGGGGGGACTTTGTACGAGCAGTACTTC. This encodes CASSPGGTLYEQYF.

The rearrangement links TRBV6-5 to TRBJ2-3; no clear D gene. Germline CDR1 MNHEY, CDR2 SVGAGI. This CDR3 is built from 14 residues. V gave up 2 bases and J gave up 6 bases, with 12 bases separating them. The CDR3 DNA reads as TGTGCCAGCAGTTACGCCGGCCGGTCGGATACGCAGTATTTT. Protein: CASSYAGRSDTQYF.

The J gene is TRBJ2-3, the V gene TRBV27; D gene uncertain. Germline CDR1 and CDR2: MNHEY and SMNVEV (reference sequence). The CDR3 has 12 residues. The ends were cut back, 6 bases at V and 2 bases at J, with 6 bases in the middle. CDR3 loop: CASRSNTDTQYF. CDR3 bases: TGTGCCAGCAGATCGAACACAGATACGCAGTATTTT.

The chain joins TRBV11-3 to TRBJ2-1; weak D call: TRBD1 (6 bases). The CDR3 runs 13 residues. CDR1 and CDR2 (germline): SGHNT, YENEEA. V dropped 5 bases and J dropped 12 bases, with 17 bases sitting between them. The CDR3 bases are TGTGCCAGCAGCGGATCGGACAGTCGTGTGCAGTTCTTC. This encodes CASSGSDSRVQFF.

The V call is TRBV15, the J call TRBJ2-7, with D perhaps assigned TRBD1 or TRBD2 (5 bases each). This CDR3 is built from 13 residues. Germline loops: CDR1 LNHNV, CDR2 YYDKDF (reference sequence). The V and J ends lost 5 bases and 3 bases respectively, with 11 bases between them. This CDR3 reads CATSVGTVYEQYF. Here the CDR3 DNA reads TGTGCCACCAGCGTTGGGACGGTCTACGAGCAGTACTTC.

This clonotype appeared many times. The rearrangement joins TRBV28 to TRBJ2-3; D is unclear. Trimming pared 3 bases from V and 0 bases from J, leaving 16 bases between. The CDR3 runs 17 residues. Germline values: CDR1 MDHEN, CDR2 SYDVKM. The CDR3 DNA is TGTGCCAGCAGTTTCTCCGTCCTACTCTTTAGCACAGATACGCAGTATTTT. Its translation: CASSFSVLLFSTDTQYF.

This clonotype appeared many times. The rearrangement uses TRBV6-2 or TRBV6-3 and TRBJ1-1; 8 bases match TRBD1. With 5 bases clipped from V and 2 bases from J, the junction kept 7 bases outside the gene matches. The CDR3 spans 15 residues. Looked up from germline, CDR1 is MNHEY and CDR2 is SVGEGT. CDR3 residues: CASSGPTGVNTEAFF. CDR3 nucleotide sequence: TGTGCCAGCAGTGGCCCGACAGGGGTCAACACTGAAGCTTTCTTT.

The genes are TRBV28 and TRBJ2-7, with D perhaps matching TRBD1 or TRBD2 (5 bases each). CDR3 length: 14 residues. Between the trimmed V and J ends, which lost 4 bases and 5 bases, there was a span of 15 bases. Germline V lookup: CDR1 MDHEN, CDR2 SYDVKM. CDR3 sequence: CASSWRAGKDEQYF. The CDR3, as DNA: TGTGCCAGCAGTTGGCGGGCAGGGAAGGACGAGCAGTACTTC.

This clonotype was observed a few times. The chain links TRBV28 to TRBJ2-5, with D perhaps assigned TRBD1 or TRBD2 (6 bases each). The ends were cut back, 6 bases at V and 4 bases at J, with 9 bases in the middle. Germline assignment: CDR1 MDHEN and CDR2 SYDVKM. CDR3 length: 12 amino acids. CDR3 protein: CASRKGGETQYF. In DNA, the CDR3 is TGTGCCAGCAGGAAGGGGGGAGAGACCCAGTACTTC.

The V gene is TRBV20-1, the J gene TRBJ2-3; TRBD2 agrees at 11 bases. CDR3 length: 15 residues. Germline CDR1 DFQATT, CDR2 SNEGSKA (reference sequence). Trimming cost V 4 bases and J 4 bases; bases outside gene matches: 7. CDR3 amino acids: CSATTSGSGPDTQYF. CDR3 in DNA: TGCAGTGCTACCACTAGCGGGAGTGGACCAGATACGCAGTATTTT.

This clonotype was counted many times. This sequence joins TRBV5-1 and TRBJ2-3, with D uncertain. Trimming stripped 3 bases from V and 0 bases from J, with 11 bases between. Germline V gene lookup returns CDR1 SGHRS and CDR2 YFSETQ. This CDR3 is built from 15 residues. DNA of the CDR3: TGCGCCAGCAGCTCGGACCCCAAGAGCACAGATACGCAGTATTTT. Residues: CASSSDPKSTDTQYF.

This clonotype has ten or more counts. The V and J genes are TRBV2 and TRBJ2-5; 11 bases agree with TRBD2. Germline V gene sequence: CDR1 SNHLY, CDR2 FYNNEI. V dropped 10 bases and J dropped 5; count of bases not matched to a gene: 6. The CDR3 loop spans 13 amino acids. DNA for the CDR3: TGTGCCATCGGGACTAGCGGCCAGGAGACCCAGTACTTC. Translation gives CAIGTSGQETQYF.

This clonotype turned up a few times. The chain couples TRBV3-1 to TRBJ2-1; 8 nucleotides match TRBD1. The CDR3 contains 17 residues. The germline V gene encodes CDR1 LGHDT and CDR2 YNNKEL (reference sequence). J lost 3 bases, V lost 1 base, and 8 bases had no gene match. For the CDR3, the DNA is TGTGCCAGCAGCCAAGGACGCCGGGACAGGCTCTACAATGAGCAGTTCTTC. This codes for CASSQGRRDRLYNEQFF.

The CDR3 loop reads CASSVARRDGTGELFF. The CDR3 region has the DNA TGTGCCAGCAGCGTAGCCCGGCGTGATGGGACCGGGGAGCTGTTTTTT. The V and J genes are TRBV9 and TRBJ2-2; D unresolved. The CDR3 is made up of 16 amino acids. Per the germline V gene, CDR1 is SGDLS and CDR2 is YYNGEE. V lost 0 bases to trimming and J lost 5 bases, with 14 bases between them.

In this sample, this clonotype turned up many times. The J gene is TRBJ1-3, the V gene TRBV30; TRBD1 matches 9 bases. Germline assignment: CDR1 GTSNPN and CDR2 SVGIG (reference sequence). V gave up 6 bases and J gave up 8 bases; unmatched junction bases: 17. The CDR3 is made up of 16 amino acids. The CDR3: CACRPFTGGATDTIYF. In DNA, the CDR3 is TGTGCCTGCAGGCCCTTCACAGGGGGCGCGACGGACACCATATATTTT.

This clonotype was seen only a few times. The gene calls are TRBV11-2 and TRBJ1-2; no clear D gene. The CDR3 is 15 amino acids. V lost 0 bases and J lost 8, with 16 bases in between. CDR1 SGHAT and CDR2 FQNNGV come from the germline V gene. This chain's CDR3 is CASSLEPGNFRGYTF. The CDR3 coding sequence is TGTGCCAGCAGCTTAGAGCCCGGGAATTTCAGGGGCTACACCTTC.

The chain is built from TRBV28 and TRBJ2-7; 7 bases are shared with TRBD1. Losses at the gene ends were 5 bases for V and 3 bases for J; bases not matched to a gene: 10. CDR1 MDHEN and CDR2 SYDVKM come from the germline V gene. There are 15 residues in the CDR3. The CDR3 sequence: CASSPPGTAIYEQYF. Written as DNA, the CDR3 is TGTGCCAGCAGTCCTCCCGGGACAGCTATCTACGAGCAGTACTTC. The variable domain in full, completed from reference TRBV28 and TRBJ2-7, reads DVKVTQSSRYLVKRTGEKVFLECVQDMDHENMFWYRQDPGLGLRLIYFSYDVKMKEKGDIPEGYSVSREKKERFSLILESASTNQTSMYLCASSPPGTAIYEQYFGPGTRLTVT.

This clonotype occurred a few times. This chain links TRBV27 with TRBJ2-1; D is undetermined. Germline CDR1 is MNHEY and CDR2 is SMNVEV (reference sequence). This CDR3 comprises 15 residues. V shed 1 base and J shed 0 bases, with 7 bases lying between them. Here the CDR3 DNA reads TGTGCCAGCAGTTTATTGTATAGCTCCTACAATGAGCAGTTCTTC. Translating gives CASSLLYSSYNEQFF.